Presented here are 6 T cell receptor beta chains from one specimen sequenced in a study of cytomegalovirus exposure and HLA in healthy donors. 13 Jbeta primers and 60 Vbeta primers were used for the PCR. The method was immunoSEQ multiplex PCR; TCRdb's version includes in-frame clones alone and lacks a portion of them. The sample lists about 140,000 clones, around four fifths occurring once. The specimen sequenced was PBMCs. The receptors were sampled from a man aged 25-40 years in good health.

The rearrangement uses TRBV5-4 and TRBJ2-7; TRBD1 aligns across 7 bases. Germline V gives CDR1 SGHNT, CDR2 YYREEE (reference sequence). J gave up 0 bases and V 0 bases, and 3 bases lay outside the gene matches. The CDR3 sequence is 15 residues long. The CDR3, as DNA: TGTGCCAGCAGCTTGGGCGGACAGGCCTCCTACGAGCAGTACTTC. Protein product: CASSLGGQASYEQYF. Full variable domain (missing parts from reference TRBV5-4 and TRBJ2-7): ETGVTQSPTHLIKTRGQQVTLRCSSQSGHNTVSWYQQALGQGPQFIFQYYREEENGRGNFPPRFSGLQFPNYSSELNVNALELDDSALYLCASSLGGQASYEQYFGPGTRLTVT.

This rearrangement joins TRBV27 to TRBJ2-3, with 7 bases fitting TRBD2. The germline gives CDR1 MNHEY, CDR2 SMNVEV (reference sequence). J was trimmed by 1 base and V by 5 bases; bases with no gene match: 6. This CDR3 is built from 15 residues. CDR3 sequence: CASSPIAGGTDTQYF. CDR3 nucleotides: TGTGCCAGCAGTCCCATAGCGGGCGGCACAGATACGCAGTATTTT.

J is TRBJ1-1 and V is TRBV4-1, with D perhaps matching TRBD1 (6 bases). V was pared by 6 bases and J by 4 bases, with 21 bases between. Germline loops: CDR1 MGHRA, CDR2 YSYEKL. The CDR3 is made up of 16 amino acids. The CDR3, as DNA: TGCGCCAGCAGGCTTTCACTGGGGGCACTTCTCACTGAAGCTTTCTTT. It yields the protein CASRLSLGALLTEAFF.

This clone has only one observation. The gene calls are TRBV28 and TRBJ2-7; D perhaps matches TRBD1 (6 bases). This CDR3 has 15 amino acids. Deletions cut 6 bases from V and 0 bases from J, with 15 bases between. CDR1 is MDHEN, CDR2 SYDVKM, per germline. CDR3 loop: CASRPRQQGSYEQYF. In DNA form, the CDR3 reads TGTGCCAGCAGACCACGGCAACAGGGCTCCTACGAGCAGTACTTC.

This clone was counted once. This chain links TRBV5-4 with TRBJ1-3; D might be TRBD1 (6 bases). The germline gives CDR1 SGHNT, CDR2 YYREEE (reference sequence). The CDR3 has 14 residues. Trimming took 0 bases from V and 2 from J, leaving 6 bases between them. CDR3 in DNA: TGTGCCAGCAGCTTGGACAGGGCTGGAAACACCATATATTTT. Translating gives CASSLDRAGNTIYF.

V usage is TRBV28 and J usage is TRBJ2-5; D not certain. The CDR3 has 12 amino acids. V lost 5 bases to trimming and J lost 5 bases, with 9 bases between them. The germline V gene has CDR1 MDHEN and CDR2 SYDVKM. CDR3 DNA: TGTGCCAGCAGTAGTGGGCCCGAGACCCAGTACTTC. Protein: CASSSGPETQYF.